The rows below give T cell receptor beta chains drawn from one sample of a study of blood T cell repertoires in COVID-19. Clones were read by immunoSEQ multiplex PCR, and TCRdb kept only the in-frame ones, dropping some. The sample lists about 220,000 clones; around 90% were seen once. The specimen was PBMCs or T cells enriched from blood (not recorded which). All receptors come from a man aged 25-45 years who had been exposed to COVID-19. Each CDR3 is given with its conserved first and last residue. A D gene is named only where the DNA matches it firmly. Clone size is not always given. Where it is, it says once, few, many or a class for expanded clones.

D gene	V gene	clone size	J gene	CDR3 length	CDR3 DNA	CDR3 protein
TRBD1	TRBV4-1	NA	TRBJ1-1	15	TGCGCCAGCAGCCACCGACAGGGGGCGCGGACTGAAGCTTTCTTT	CASSHRQGARTEAFF
TRBD2	TRBV27	NA	TRBJ2-1	15	TGTGCCAGCAGTTTATCGGGACTAGTTGGCAATGAGCAGTTCTTC	CASSLSGLVGNEQFF
NA	TRBV4-2	NA	TRBJ1-5	16	TGTGCCAGCAGCCAAGATAGGGGCTCCCCCAATCAGCCCCAGCATTTT	CASSQDRGSPNQPQHF
NA	TRBV11-2	NA	TRBJ1-1	14	TGTGCCAGCAGCCCGCTACCCTCAGGGACTGAAGCTTTCTTT	CASSPLPSGTEAFF
NA	TRBV4-1	few	TRBJ1-3	16	TGCGCCAGCAGCCTCGGCAGGACTAGCTCTGGAAACACCATATATTTT	CASSLGRTSSGNTIYF
TRBD2	TRBV19	NA	TRBJ2-3	15	TGTGCCAGTAGTCCCGGACTAGCGGGCACAGATACGCAGTATTTT	CASSPGLAGTDTQYF
NA	TRBV5-1	NA	TRBJ2-3	14	TGCGCCAGCAGCTTTGGTAGGGGTCCAGATACGCAGTATTTT	CASSFGRGPDTQYF
NA	TRBV19	few	TRBJ1-5	13	TGTGCCAGTAGTATAGTCGTGGCCCAGCCCCAGCATTTT	CASSIVVAQPQHF
NA	TRBV7-2	NA	TRBJ1-1	16	TGTGCCAGCAGCCCCAGTGAAGGGGCGGTTGGAACTGAAGCTTTCTTT	CASSPSEGAVGTEAFF
TRBD1	TRBV5-1	NA	TRBJ1-2	14	TGCGCCAGCAGCTTGACAGGGGTCGGCTATGGCTACACCTTC	CASSLTGVGYGYTF
TRBD2	TRBV19	NA	TRBJ2-7	13	TGTGCCAGCGCCGCCCGGTGGGGGGGAGAGCAGTACTTC	CASAARWGGEQYF
NA	TRBV3-1/TRBV3-2	NA	TRBJ2-4	18	TGTGCCAGCAGCTCTGGGGAGAGGAGACTTCTAGCCAAAAACATTCAGTACTTC	CASSSGERRLLAKNIQYF
NA	TRBV12-3/TRBV12-4	NA	TRBJ2-7	12	TGTGCCAGCAGTTTGGAGGAGACAGGACTTTACTTC	CASSLEETGLYF
NA	TRBV30	NA	TRBJ1-2	11	TGTGCCTATACACGCGGCGATGGCTACACCTTC	CAYTRGDGYTF
NA	TRBV7-9	once	TRBJ1-2	15	TGTGCCAGCAGCTCGAACTGGTTAGGGGTTGATGGCTACACCTTC	CASSSNWLGVDGYTF
NA	TRBV7-2	NA	TRBJ2-3	14	TGTGCCAGCAGCCCCAACATGGGCACAGATACGCAGTATTTT	CASSPNMGTDTQYF
NA	TRBV5-4	NA	TRBJ2-5	12	TGTGCCAGCAGCTTCAGGGGAGAGACCCAGTACTTC	CASSFRGETQYF
TRBD1	TRBV5-4	NA	TRBJ2-2	15	TGTGCCACCAGACCCGGGACAGGGGGTACCGGGGAGCTGTTTTTT	CATRPGTGGTGELFF
NA	TRBV29-1	NA	TRBJ2-1	12	TGCAGCGGCGCCTTTTGGTCCAATGAGCAGTTCTTC	CSGAFWSNEQFF
NA	TRBV6-5	NA	TRBJ1-2	13	TGTGCCAGCAGGCGGGCGGCTAACTATGGCTACACCTTC	CASRRAANYGYTF
NA	TRBV7-9	NA	TRBJ1-2	12	TGTGCCAGCAGCTTAGGCAGCTATGGCTACACCTTC	CASSLGSYGYTF
NA	TRBV7-9	NA	TRBJ1-5	15	TGTGCCAGCAGTTCCGGGACATATAGCAATCAGCCCCAGCATTTT	CASSSGTYSNQPQHF
TRBD1	TRBV7-6	NA	TRBJ2-5	15	TGTGCCAGCAGCACCTATACAGGACAGGGGGAGACCCAGTACTTC	CASSTYTGQGETQYF
NA	TRBV4-1	few	TRBJ1-3	15	TGCGCCAGCAGCCATAACTCCTACTCTGGAAACACCATATATTTT	CASSHNSYSGNTIYF
TRBD2	TRBV27	few	TRBJ2-3	16	TGTGCCAGCAGTTCCAGCGGACTAGCGGGGCCGGATACGCAGTATTTT	CASSSSGLAGPDTQYF
TRBD2	TRBV2	NA	TRBJ2-3	17	TGTGCCAGCAGTAAGACACTCCTAGCGGGGGGGCAAGATACGCAGTATTTT	CASSKTLLAGGQDTQYF
TRBD1	TRBV11-2	NA	TRBJ1-4	16	TGTGCCAGCAGCCATCGACAGGGGCCAACTAATGAAAAACTGTTTTTT	CASSHRQGPTNEKLFF
NA	TRBV10-3	NA	TRBJ1-1	15	TGTGCCATCTCGCGTTCGGGGGGATCGGGGACTGAAGCTTTCTTT	CAISRSGGSGTEAFF
TRBD2	TRBV27	NA	TRBJ2-3	20	TGTGCCAGCAGTATACTCCCGGGACTAGCGGGGAGGACCAACACAGATACGCAGTATTTT	CASSILPGLAGRTNTDTQYF
NA	TRBV19	once	TRBJ1-2	14	TGTGCCAGTACCCCGACGGGATCGTACCCTGGCTACACCTTC	CASTPTGSYPGYTF
TRBD2	TRBV4-1	NA	TRBJ2-5	14	TGCGCCAGCAGCCCTCTGGCGGGGGGGGAGACCCAGTACTTC	CASSPLAGGETQYF
TRBD2	TRBV3-1/TRBV3-2	NA	TRBJ2-3	15	TGTGCCAGCAGCCAAACTAGCGGAGGAACAGATACGCAGTATTTT	CASSQTSGGTDTQYF
NA	TRBV24-1	once	TRBJ1-6	12	TGTGCCACGGGGAGTACCAATTCACCCCTCCACTTT	CATGSTNSPLHF
NA	TRBV5-6	NA	TRBJ2-7	17	TGTGCCAGCAGCTTCGGTTCCGGCCCAACTACTACGGGCGAGCAGTACTTC	CASSFGSGPTTTGEQYF
NA	TRBV10-3	NA	TRBJ1-1	13	TGTGCCATCAAGGGACTCGTCGGCACTGAAGCTTTCTTT	CAIKGLVGTEAFF
TRBD1	TRBV9	NA	TRBJ1-1	15	TGTGCCAGCAGCGTATGGGGGACAGGTACCACTGAAGCTTTCTTT	CASSVWGTGTTEAFF
TRBD1	TRBV3-1/TRBV3-2	once	TRBJ2-2	16	TGTGCCAGCAGGCATGCCGGGACAGGGGACACCGGGGAGCTGTTTTTT	CASRHAGTGDTGELFF
NA	TRBV2	NA	TRBJ1-5	12	TGTGCCAGCAGTGGGGGGGGGCAGCCCCAGCATTTT	CASSGGGQPQHF
NA	TRBV12-3/TRBV12-4	NA	TRBJ2-7	12	TGTGCCAGCAGTTTCCGCAGGGGTGAGCAGTACTTC	CASSFRRGEQYF
NA	TRBV2	NA	TRBJ1-5	13	TGTGCCAGCAGCGCCCCGGGGTTCCAGCCCCAGCATTTT	CASSAPGFQPQHF
TRBD2	TRBV15	NA	TRBJ2-1	14	TGTGCCACCAGCACCCGGACTAGCGGAAGGTGGCAGTTCTTC	CATSTRTSGRWQFF
NA	TRBV4-3	once	TRBJ1-1	14	TGCGCCAGCAGCCAAGATCGGGGTACAATCAAAGCTTTCTTT	CASSQDRGTIKAFF
NA	TRBV3-1/TRBV3-2	NA	TRBJ1-5	13	TGTGCCAGCAGCCAAGACTTTAATCAGCCCCAGCATTTT	CASSQDFNQPQHF
TRBD1	TRBV6-2/TRBV6-3	NA	TRBJ1-5	15	TGTGCCAGCAGTATAGAATCAGGGGGGAATCAGCCCCAGCATTTT	CASSIESGGNQPQHF
TRBD1	TRBV7-2	NA	TRBJ1-4	16	TGTGCCAGCAGCTTATCTTCCGCAGGGGGTAATGAAAAACTGTTTTTT	CASSLSSAGGNEKLFF
NA	TRBV7-8	NA	TRBJ1-1	12	TGTGCCAGCAGCCGCCGAGTGGCTGAAGCTTTCTTT	CASSRRVAEAFF
TRBD2	TRBV7-9	NA	TRBJ2-1	17	TGTGCCAGCAGCCCCGGGCTCGGACTAGCGGCCCATTCGGAGCAGTTCTTC	CASSPGLGLAAHSEQFF
NA	TRBV5-1	NA	TRBJ2-1	13	TGCGCCAGCAGCCGAGGAAACTACAATGAGCAGTTCTTC	CASSRGNYNEQFF
NA	TRBV6-1	NA	TRBJ1-5	20	TGTGCCAGCAGTGAATGGGGTGGGGAGAAAGGATTTCTCTTCAATCAGCCCCAGCATTTT	CASSEWGGEKGFLFNQPQHF